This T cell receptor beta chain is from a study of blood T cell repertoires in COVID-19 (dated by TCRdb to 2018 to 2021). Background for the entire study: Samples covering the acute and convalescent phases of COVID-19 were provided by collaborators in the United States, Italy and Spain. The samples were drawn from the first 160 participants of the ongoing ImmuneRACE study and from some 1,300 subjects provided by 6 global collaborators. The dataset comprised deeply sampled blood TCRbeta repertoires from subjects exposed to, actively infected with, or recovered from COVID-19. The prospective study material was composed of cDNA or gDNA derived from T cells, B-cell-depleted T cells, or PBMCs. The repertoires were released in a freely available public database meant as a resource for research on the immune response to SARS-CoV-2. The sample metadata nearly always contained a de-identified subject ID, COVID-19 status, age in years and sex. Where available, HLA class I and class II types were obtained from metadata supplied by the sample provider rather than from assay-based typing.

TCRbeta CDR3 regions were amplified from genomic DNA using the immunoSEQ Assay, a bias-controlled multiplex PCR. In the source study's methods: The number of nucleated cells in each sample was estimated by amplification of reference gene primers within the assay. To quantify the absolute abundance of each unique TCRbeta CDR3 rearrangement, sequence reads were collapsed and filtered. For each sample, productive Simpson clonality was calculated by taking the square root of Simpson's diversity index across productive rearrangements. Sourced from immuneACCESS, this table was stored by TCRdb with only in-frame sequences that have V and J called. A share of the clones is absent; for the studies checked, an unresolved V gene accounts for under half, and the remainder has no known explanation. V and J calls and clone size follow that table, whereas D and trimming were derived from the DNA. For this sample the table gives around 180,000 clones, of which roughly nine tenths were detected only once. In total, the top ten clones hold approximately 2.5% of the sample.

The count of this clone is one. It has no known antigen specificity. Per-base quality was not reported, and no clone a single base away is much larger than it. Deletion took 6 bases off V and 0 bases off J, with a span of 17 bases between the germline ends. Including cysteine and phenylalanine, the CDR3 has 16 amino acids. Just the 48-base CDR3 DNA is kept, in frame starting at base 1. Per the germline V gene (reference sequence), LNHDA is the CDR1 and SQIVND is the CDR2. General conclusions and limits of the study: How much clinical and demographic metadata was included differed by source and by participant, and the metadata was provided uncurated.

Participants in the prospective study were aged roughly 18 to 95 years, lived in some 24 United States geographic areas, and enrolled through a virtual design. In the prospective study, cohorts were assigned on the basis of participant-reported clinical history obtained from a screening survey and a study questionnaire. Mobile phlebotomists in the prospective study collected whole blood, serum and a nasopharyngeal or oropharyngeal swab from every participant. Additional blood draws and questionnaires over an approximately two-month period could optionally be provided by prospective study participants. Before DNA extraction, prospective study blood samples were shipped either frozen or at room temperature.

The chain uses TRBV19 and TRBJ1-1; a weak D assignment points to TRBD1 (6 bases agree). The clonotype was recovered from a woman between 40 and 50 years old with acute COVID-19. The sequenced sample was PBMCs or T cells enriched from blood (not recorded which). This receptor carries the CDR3 CASRRYGTGMNTEAFF. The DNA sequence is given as TGTGCCAGTAGGAGGTACGGAACAGGGATGAACACTGAAGCTTTCTTT.